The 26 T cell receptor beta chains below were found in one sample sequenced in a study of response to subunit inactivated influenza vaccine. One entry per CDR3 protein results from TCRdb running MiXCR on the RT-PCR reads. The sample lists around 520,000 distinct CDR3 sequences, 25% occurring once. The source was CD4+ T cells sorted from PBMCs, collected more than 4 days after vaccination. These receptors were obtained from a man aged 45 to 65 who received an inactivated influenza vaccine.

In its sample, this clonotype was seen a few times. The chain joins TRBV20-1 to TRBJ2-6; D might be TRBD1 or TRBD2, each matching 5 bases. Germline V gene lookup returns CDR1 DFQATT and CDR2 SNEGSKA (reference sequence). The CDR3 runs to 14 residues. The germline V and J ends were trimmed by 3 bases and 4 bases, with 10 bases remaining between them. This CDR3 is CSARIGAGANVLTF. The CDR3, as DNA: TGCAGTGCTAGGATCGGGGCGGGGGCCAACGTCCTGACTTTC.

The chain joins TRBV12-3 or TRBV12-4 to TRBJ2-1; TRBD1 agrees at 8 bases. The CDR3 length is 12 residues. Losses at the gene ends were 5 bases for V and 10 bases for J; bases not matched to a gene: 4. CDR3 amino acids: CASSRTGNEQFF. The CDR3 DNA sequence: TGTGCCAGCAGTCGGACAGGGAACGAGCAGTTCTTC.

The CDR3, as DNA: TGTGCCAGCAGCCAAACGTACCTAGCGGGAGGGCCAGATACGCAGTATTTT. Translated: CASSQTYLAGGPDTQYF. The V call is TRBV3-1, the J call TRBJ2-3; 12 nucleotides line up with TRBD2. J was trimmed by 4 bases and V by 2 bases; bases with no gene match: 7. The germline CDR1 and CDR2 sequences are LGHDT and YNNKEL (reference sequence). The CDR3 runs to 17 residues.

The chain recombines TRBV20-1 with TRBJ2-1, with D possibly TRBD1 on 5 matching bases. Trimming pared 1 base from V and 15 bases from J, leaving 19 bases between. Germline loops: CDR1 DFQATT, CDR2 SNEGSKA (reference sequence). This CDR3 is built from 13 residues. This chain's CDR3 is CSARGPGSNVGFF. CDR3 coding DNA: TGCAGTGCTAGAGGTCCAGGGTCCAACGTTGGGTTCTTC.

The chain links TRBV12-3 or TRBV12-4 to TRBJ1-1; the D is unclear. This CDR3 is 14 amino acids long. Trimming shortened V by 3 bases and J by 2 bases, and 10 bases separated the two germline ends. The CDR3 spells CASSFGEANTEAFF. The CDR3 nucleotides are TGTGCCAGCAGTTTCGGGGAAGCCAACACTGAAGCTTTCTTT.

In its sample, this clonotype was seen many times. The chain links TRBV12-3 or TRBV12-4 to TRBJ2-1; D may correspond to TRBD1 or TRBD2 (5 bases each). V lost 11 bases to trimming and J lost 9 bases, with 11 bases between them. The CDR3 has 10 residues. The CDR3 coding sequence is TGTGCCGTTCGGGGCAGTGAGCAGTTCTTC. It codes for CAVRGSEQFF.

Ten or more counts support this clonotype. CDR3 in amino acids: CASSFHTGELFF. DNA for the CDR3: TGTGCCAGCAGTTTCCACACCGGGGAGCTGTTTTTT. The chain recombines TRBV28 with TRBJ2-2, with D uncertain. This CDR3 spans 12 amino acids. The ends were cut back, 3 bases at V and 3 bases at J, with 2 bases in the middle. CDR1 is MDHEN, CDR2 SYDVKM, per germline. The whole variable domain, remainder taken from reference TRBV28 and TRBJ2-2, is DVKVTQSSRYLVKRTGEKVFLECVQDMDHENMFWYRQDPGLGLRLIYFSYDVKMKEKGDIPEGYSVSREKKERFSLILESASTNQTSMYLCASSFHTGELFFGEGSRLTVL.

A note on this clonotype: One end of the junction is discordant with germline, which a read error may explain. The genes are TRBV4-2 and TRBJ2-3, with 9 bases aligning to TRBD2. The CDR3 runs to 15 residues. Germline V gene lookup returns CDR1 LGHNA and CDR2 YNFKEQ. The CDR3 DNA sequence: TGTGTCAGCAGCCTTGCGGGACTAGCAACAGATACGCAGTATTTT. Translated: CVSSLAGLATDTQYF.

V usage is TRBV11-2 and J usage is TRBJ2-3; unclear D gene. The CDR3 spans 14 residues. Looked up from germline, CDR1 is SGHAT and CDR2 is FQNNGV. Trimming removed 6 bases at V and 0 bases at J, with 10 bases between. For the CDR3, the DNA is TGTGCCAGCAGTCGAGCGTACAGCACAGATACGCAGTATTTT. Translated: CASSRAYSTDTQYF.

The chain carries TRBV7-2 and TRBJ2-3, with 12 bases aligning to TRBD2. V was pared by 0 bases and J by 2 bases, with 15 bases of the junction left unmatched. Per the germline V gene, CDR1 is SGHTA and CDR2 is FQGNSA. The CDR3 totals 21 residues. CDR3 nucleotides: TGTGCCAGCAGCTTAGCGCGAAAAGGACTAGCGGGGCGGCTACTCACAGATACGCAGTATTTT. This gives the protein CASSLARKGLAGRLLTDTQYF.

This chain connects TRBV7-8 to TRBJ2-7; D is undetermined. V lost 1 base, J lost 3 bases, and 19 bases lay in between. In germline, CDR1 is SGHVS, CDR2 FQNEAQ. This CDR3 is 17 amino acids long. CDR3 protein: CASSLGVTTPPFYEQYF. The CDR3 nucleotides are TGTGCCAGCAGCTTAGGGGTCACAACCCCCCCTTTCTACGAGCAGTACTTC.

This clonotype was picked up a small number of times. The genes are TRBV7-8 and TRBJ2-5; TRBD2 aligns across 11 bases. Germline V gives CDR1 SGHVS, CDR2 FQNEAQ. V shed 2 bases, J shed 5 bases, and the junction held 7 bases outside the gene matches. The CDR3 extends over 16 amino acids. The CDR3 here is CASSLFTSGSGETQYF. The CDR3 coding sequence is TGTGCCAGCAGCTTATTTACTAGCGGGAGTGGCGAGACCCAGTACTTC.

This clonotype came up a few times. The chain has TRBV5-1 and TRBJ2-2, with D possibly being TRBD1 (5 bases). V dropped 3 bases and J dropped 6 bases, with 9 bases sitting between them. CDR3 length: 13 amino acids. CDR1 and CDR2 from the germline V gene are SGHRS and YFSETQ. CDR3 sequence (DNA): TGCGCCAGCAGCTCGACAGAGTCCGGGGAGCTGTTTTTT. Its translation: CASSSTESGELFF.

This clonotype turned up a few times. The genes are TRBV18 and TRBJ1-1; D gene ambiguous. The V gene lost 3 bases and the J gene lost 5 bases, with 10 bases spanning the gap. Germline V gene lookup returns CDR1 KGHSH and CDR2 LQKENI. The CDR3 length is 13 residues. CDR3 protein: CASSPIQETEAFF. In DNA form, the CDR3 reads TGTGCCAGCTCACCCATCCAGGAAACTGAAGCTTTCTTT.

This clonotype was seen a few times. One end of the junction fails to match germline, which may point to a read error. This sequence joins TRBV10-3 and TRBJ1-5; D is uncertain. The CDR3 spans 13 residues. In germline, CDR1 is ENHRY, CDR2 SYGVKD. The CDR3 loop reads CAINENSNQPQHF. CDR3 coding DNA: TGTGCCATCAATGAGAATAGCAATCAGCCCCAGCATTTT.

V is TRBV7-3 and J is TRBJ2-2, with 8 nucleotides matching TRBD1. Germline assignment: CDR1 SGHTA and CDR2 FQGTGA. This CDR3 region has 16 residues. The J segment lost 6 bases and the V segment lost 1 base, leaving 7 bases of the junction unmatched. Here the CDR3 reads CASSLRKTGVPGELFF. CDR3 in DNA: TGTGCCAGCAGCTTAAGGAAGACAGGGGTTCCCGGGGAGCTGTTTTTT.

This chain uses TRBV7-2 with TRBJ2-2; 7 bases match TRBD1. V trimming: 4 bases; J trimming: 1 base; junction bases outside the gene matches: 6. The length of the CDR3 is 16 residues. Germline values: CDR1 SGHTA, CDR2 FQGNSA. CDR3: CASSSYRGQNTGELFF. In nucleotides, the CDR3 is TGTGCCAGCAGCTCTTACAGGGGCCAGAACACCGGGGAGCTGTTTTTT.

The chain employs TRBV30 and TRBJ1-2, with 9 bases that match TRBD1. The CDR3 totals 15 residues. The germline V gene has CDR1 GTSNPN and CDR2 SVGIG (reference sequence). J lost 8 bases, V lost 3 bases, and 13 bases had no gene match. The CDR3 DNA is TGTGCCTGGAGCCCACTCGACAGGGGGGTAGGGGGCTACACCTTC. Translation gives CAWSPLDRGVGGYTF.

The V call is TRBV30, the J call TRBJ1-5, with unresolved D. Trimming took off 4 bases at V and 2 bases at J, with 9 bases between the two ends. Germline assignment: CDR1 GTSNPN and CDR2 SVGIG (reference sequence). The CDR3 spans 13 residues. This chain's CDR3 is CAWTNGGNQPQHF. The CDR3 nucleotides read TGTGCCTGGACCAATGGGGGCAATCAGCCCCAGCATTTT.

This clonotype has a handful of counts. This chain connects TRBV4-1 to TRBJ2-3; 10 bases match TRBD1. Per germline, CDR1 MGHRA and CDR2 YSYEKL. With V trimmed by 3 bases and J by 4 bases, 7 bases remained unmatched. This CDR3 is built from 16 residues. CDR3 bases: TGCGCCAGCAGCCAGGCGGACAGGGGGAGCGCAGATACGCAGTATTTT. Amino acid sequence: CASSQADRGSADTQYF.

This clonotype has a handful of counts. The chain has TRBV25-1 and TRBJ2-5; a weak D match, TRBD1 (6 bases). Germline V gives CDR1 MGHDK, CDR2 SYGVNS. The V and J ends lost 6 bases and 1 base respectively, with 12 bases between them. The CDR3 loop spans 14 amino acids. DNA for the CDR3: TGTGCCAGCAGCCGGGACACGGGCCAAGAGACCCAGTACTTC. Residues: CASSRDTGQETQYF.

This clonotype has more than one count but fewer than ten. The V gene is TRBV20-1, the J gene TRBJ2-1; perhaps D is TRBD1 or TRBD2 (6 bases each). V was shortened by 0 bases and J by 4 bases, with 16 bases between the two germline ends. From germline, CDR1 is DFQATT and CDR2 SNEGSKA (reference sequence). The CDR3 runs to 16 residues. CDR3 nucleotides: TGCAGTGCTAGAGATCCTACCCGGGGGCCTTACAATGAGCAGTTCTTC. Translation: CSARDPTRGPYNEQFF.

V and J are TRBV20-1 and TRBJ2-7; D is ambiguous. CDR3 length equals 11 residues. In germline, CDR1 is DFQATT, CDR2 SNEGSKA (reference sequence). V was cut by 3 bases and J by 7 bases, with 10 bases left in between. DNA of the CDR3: TGCAGTGCTAGTGACGGCGGAGAGCAGTACTTC. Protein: CSASDGGEQYF.

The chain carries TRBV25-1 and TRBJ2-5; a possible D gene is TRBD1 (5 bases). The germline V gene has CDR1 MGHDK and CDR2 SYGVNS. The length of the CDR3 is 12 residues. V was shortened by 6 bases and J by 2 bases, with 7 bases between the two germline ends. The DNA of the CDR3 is TGTGCCAGCAGGGCAGGGCAAGAGACCCAGTACTTC. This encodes CASRAGQETQYF.

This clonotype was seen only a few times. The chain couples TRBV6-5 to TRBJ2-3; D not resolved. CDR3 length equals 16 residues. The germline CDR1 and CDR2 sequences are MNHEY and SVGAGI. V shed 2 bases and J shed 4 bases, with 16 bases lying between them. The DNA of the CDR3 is TGTGCCAGCAGTTACGTGGCTACCCGTGATCCAGATACGCAGTATTTT. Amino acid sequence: CASSYVATRDPDTQYF.

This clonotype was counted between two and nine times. Here the CDR3 reads CASSLERFHRGTDTQYF. The CDR3 region has the DNA TGTGCCAGCAGTTTGGAGAGATTCCACAGGGGGACAGATACGCAGTATTTT. The rearrangement links TRBV28 to TRBJ2-3; 8 bases are a match to TRBD1. The germline gives CDR1 MDHEN, CDR2 SYDVKM. The CDR3 sequence is 17 residues long. Trimming took 3 bases from V and 3 from J; bases not matched to a gene: 11.